These 26 T cell receptor beta chains share one sample of origin, sequenced in a study of cytomegalovirus exposure and HLA in healthy donors. Primers included in the PCR were 60 Vbeta and 13 Jbeta primers. Some clones are missing from TCRdb's copy, which holds only in-frame ones; the method was immunoSEQ multiplex PCR. The table shows tens of thousands of clones, with approximately 63% occurring only once. The source material was PBMCs. Receptor source: an older woman in good health and CMV-seropositive.

The genes are TRBV7-2 and TRBJ1-5, with D possibly being TRBD1 (5 bases). Trimming pared 4 bases from V and 7 bases from J, leaving 8 bases between. CDR3 length: 12 amino acids. Germline CDR1 is SGHTA and CDR2 is FQGNSA. CDR3 in amino acids: CASSWGGQPQHF. Here the CDR3 DNA reads TGTGCCAGCAGCTGGGGGGGACAGCCCCAGCATTTT.

This chain joins TRBV18 and TRBJ1-1; no firm D call. This CDR3 comprises 15 residues. Trimming took off 2 bases at V and 2 bases at J, with 12 bases between the two ends. Germline V gene data show CDR1 as KGHSH and CDR2 as LQKENI. The CDR3 DNA reads TGTGCCAGCTCACCAACTCAGGCAGCTAACACTGAAGCTTTCTTT. This gives the protein CASSPTQAANTEAFF.

This clone was found a few times. This chain uses TRBV7-6 with TRBJ1-2; D gene uncertain. From germline, CDR1 is SGHVS and CDR2 FNYEAQ. CDR3 length: 12 residues. V lost 3 bases and J 3 bases, leaving 5 bases between the germline ends. CDR3 in DNA: TGTGCCAGCAGCTTCACAGACTATGGCTACACCTTC. The encoded protein is CASSFTDYGYTF.

The J gene is TRBJ2-7, the V gene TRBV18, with a tentative D call TRBD1 (6 bases). CDR1 is KGHSH and CDR2 is LQKENI in the germline V gene. Trimming removed 5 bases from V and 0 bases from J, with 14 bases in between. The CDR3 sequence is 15 residues long. The CDR3 DNA reads TGTGCCAGCTCATCTCGACAGGCAAGCTCCTACGAGCAGTACTTC. Protein product: CASSSRQASSYEQYF.

The chain couples TRBV2 to TRBJ2-7; 9 bases are a match to TRBD2. Germline assignment: CDR1 SNHLY and CDR2 FYNNEI. The CDR3 extends over 16 amino acids. The trim removed 5 bases at V and 6 bases at J, leaving 14 bases unmatched. DNA for the CDR3: TGTGCCAGCAGTTCACTGGGGTTAAGTAGCGGGAGCGAGCAGTACTTC. This encodes CASSSLGLSSGSEQYF.

The V and J genes are TRBV7-9 and TRBJ2-3; 7 bases map to TRBD1. The CDR3 contains 14 residues. Trimming cost V 3 bases and J 2 bases; bases outside gene matches: 2. Germline lookup yields CDR1 SEHNR and CDR2 FQNEAQ (reference sequence). CDR3: CASSLGQPTDTQYF. As DNA, the CDR3 is TGTGCCAGCAGCTTGGGACAGCCCACAGATACGCAGTATTTT.

The chain uses TRBV11-3 and TRBJ1-1; D possibly corresponds to TRBD1 (5 bases). The V gene's germline CDR1 is SGHNT and CDR2 YENEEA. The CDR3 has 13 amino acids. V was cut by 3 bases and J by 5 bases, with 10 bases left in between. CDR3 coding DNA: TGTGCCAGCAGCTTGCAGGGTAGGACTGAAGCTTTCTTT. Its translation: CASSLQGRTEAFF.

The rearrangement links TRBV5-1 to TRBJ1-2; tentatively, D is TRBD1 (6 bases). The germline V gene encodes CDR1 SGHRS and CDR2 YFSETQ. CDR3 length: 15 residues. Trimming removed 6 bases at V and 8 bases at J, with 23 bases between. The CDR3 nucleotides are TGCGCCAGCAACCCTACATTTAGGACAGTTTGGGGCTACACCTTC. It translates to CASNPTFRTVWGYTF. Combining the CDR3 with reference TRBV5-1 and TRBJ1-2 gives the whole variable domain KAGVTQTPRYLIKTRGQQVTLSCSPISGHRSVSWYQQTPGQGLQFLFEYFSETQRNKGNFPGRFSGRQFSNSRSEMNVSTLELGDSALYLCASNPTFRTVWGYTFGSGTRLTVV.

By share, this clone ranks as medium-sized. Other DNA sequences in the same sample also yield this CDR3. J is TRBJ1-1 and V is TRBV7-2; D gene unclear. The CDR3 runs to 11 residues. CDR1 is SGHTA, CDR2 FQGNSA, per germline. V was cut by 3 bases and J by 8 bases, with 7 bases left in between. CDR3 nucleotide sequence: TGTGCCAGCAGCTTCGGCAGGGAAGCTTTCTTT. It translates to CASSFGREAFF.

This clone was found once. V is TRBV7-2 and J is TRBJ1-6, with D tentatively TRBD1 (5 bases). CDR3 size: 13 residues. Trimming took off 3 bases at V and 8 bases at J, with 8 bases between the two ends. Germline values: CDR1 SGHTA, CDR2 FQGNSA. CDR3 region: CASSFQGDSPLHF. In DNA, the CDR3 is TGTGCCAGCAGCTTCCAGGGTGATTCACCCCTCCACTTT.

The chain carries TRBV11-3 and TRBJ2-1; the D gene is possibly TRBD1 (6 bases). Germline V gene data show CDR1 as SGHNT and CDR2 as YENEEA. The ends were cut back, 2 bases at V and 6 bases at J, with 11 bases in the middle. The CDR3 covers 14 residues. CDR3 bases: TGTGCCAGCAGCTTATCAGGGGACCTCAATGAGCAGTTCTTC. This translates into CASSLSGDLNEQFF.

Here the CDR3 reads CASSRRDYGYTF. The CDR3 DNA follows: TGTGCCAGCAGCCGGAGGGACTATGGCTACACCTTC. The chain couples TRBV7-2 to TRBJ1-2; D is unresolved. The CDR3 has 12 residues. V dropped 5 bases and J dropped 3 bases, with 7 bases sitting between them. In germline, CDR1 is SGHTA, CDR2 FQGNSA.

By proportion, this clone is medium-sized (0.01 to 0.1%). The rearrangement joins TRBV18 to TRBJ1-4; 11 nucleotides agree with TRBD1. CDR3 size: 15 residues. CDR1 and CDR2 (germline): KGHSH, LQKENI. The V segment lost 1 base and the J segment 8 bases; nucleotides outside the gene matches: 3. The CDR3 sequence is CASSPRTGGGEKLFF. The CDR3 region has the DNA TGTGCCAGCTCACCACGGACAGGGGGCGGCGAAAAACTGTTTTTT.

The chain uses TRBV5-1 and TRBJ1-1; D might be TRBD1 (5 bases). Germline V gene lookup returns CDR1 SGHRS and CDR2 YFSETQ. This CDR3 contains 16 residues. The V gene lost 2 bases and the J gene lost 4 bases, with 18 bases spanning the gap. The CDR3 spells CASSLGPATGGTEAFF. CDR3 nucleotide sequence: TGCGCCAGCAGCTTAGGACCCGCGACGGGGGGCACTGAAGCTTTCTTT.

This clone showed up just a few times. This chain connects TRBV7-9 to TRBJ1-3, with a weak D call TRBD1 (5 bases). The V and J ends lost 7 bases and 1 base respectively, with 11 bases between them. The CDR3 runs to 14 residues. Germline CDR1 and CDR2: SEHNR and FQNEAQ (reference sequence). The CDR3 spells CASTSSGSGNTIYF. The DNA of the CDR3 is TGTGCCAGCACCTCTTCAGGGTCTGGAAACACCATATATTTT.

The chain recombines TRBV7-2 with TRBJ1-5, with D tentatively TRBD1 (6 bases). Germline lookup yields CDR1 SGHTA and CDR2 FQGNSA. V lost 1 base and J 3 bases, leaving 7 bases between the germline ends. The CDR3 consists of 14 residues. The CDR3 coding sequence is TGTGCCAGCAGCTTAGGGACAGACAATCAGCCCCAGCATTTT. It codes for CASSLGTDNQPQHF.

CDR3 residues: CASSVGGLGGGRGEQYF. The DNA of the CDR3 is TGTGCCAGCAGCGTAGGAGGTCTTGGGGGGGGCCGCGGCGAGCAGTACTTC. The J gene is TRBJ2-7, the V gene TRBV9, with TRBD2 as a possible D gene (7 bases). There are 17 residues in the CDR3. The V gene's germline CDR1 is SGDLS and CDR2 YYNGEE. V was shortened by 0 bases and J by 6 bases, with 22 bases between the two germline ends.

V gene TRBV28 combines with J gene TRBJ2-1; TRBD1 matches 9 bases. CDR1 is MDHEN and CDR2 is SYDVKM in the germline V gene. Trimming at V came to 6 bases and at J to 2 bases, leaving 8 bases not matched to a gene. The CDR3 is made up of 16 amino acids. CDR3 sequence reads: CASRTGGQGTYNEQFF. The CDR3 DNA sequence: TGTGCCAGCAGGACAGGGGGACAGGGAACCTACAATGAGCAGTTCTTC.

This clone was found a few times. The gene calls are TRBV2 and TRBJ1-6, with 7 bases lining up with TRBD1. The CDR3 spans 14 residues. The germline gives CDR1 SNHLY, CDR2 FYNNEI. V shed 8 bases, J shed 10 bases, and the junction held 11 bases outside the gene matches. The CDR3 DNA reads TGTGCCAGCTCCACGGAAGGGGGCTACTCACCCCTCCACTTT. Amino acid sequence: CASSTEGGYSPLHF. Supplemented by reference TRBV2 and TRBJ1-6, the full variable domain reads EPEVTQTPSHQVTQMGQEVILRCVPISNHLYFYWYRQILGQKVEFLVSFYNNEISEKSEIFDDQFSVERPDGSNFTLKIRSTKLEDSAMYFCASSTEGGYSPLHFGNGTRLTVT.

This chain connects TRBV6-5 to TRBJ1-6, with D perhaps TRBD1 (6 bases). V shed 4 bases and J shed 7 bases, with 17 bases lying between them. The CDR3 has 16 residues. CDR1 is MNHEY and CDR2 is SVGAGI in the germline V gene. CDR3 in amino acids: CASSSGTNSGNSPLHF. The CDR3 nucleotides are TGTGCCAGCAGTTCCGGGACAAATTCGGGCAATTCACCCCTCCACTTT.

This sequence joins TRBV18 and TRBJ2-7, with D perhaps matching TRBD2 (6 bases). The length of the CDR3 is 13 residues. V gave up 3 bases and J gave up 5 bases, with 11 bases separating them. Germline V CDR1 and CDR2: KGHSH, LQKENI. The DNA for the CDR3 is TGTGCCAGCTCACCTTGGGGGGTAAACGAGCAGTACTTC. This translates into CASSPWGVNEQYF.

The gene calls are TRBV2 and TRBJ1-1, with 7 bases lining up with TRBD1. CDR1 is SNHLY, CDR2 FYNNEI, per germline. This CDR3 has 12 amino acids. V lost 5 bases and J lost 6; bases outside the gene matches: 3. The CDR3 nucleotides read TGTGCCAGCAGTCGGGACAGATCTGAAGCTTTCTTT. It encodes CASSRDRSEAFF.

The chain combines TRBV4-3 with TRBJ2-2; 9 bases match TRBD1. Germline lookup yields CDR1 LGHNA and CDR2 YSLEER. The trim removed 0 bases at V and 6 bases at J, leaving 14 bases unmatched. The CDR3 is made up of 19 amino acids. The CDR3 DNA reads as TGCGCCAGCAGCCAAGATATTGTTCCCGGGGACAGGGTGGCCGGGGAGCTGTTTTTT. This codes for CASSQDIVPGDRVAGELFF.

V and J are TRBV5-1 and TRBJ1-2; no definite D call. CDR1 SGHRS and CDR2 YFSETQ come from the germline V gene. V was clipped by 7 bases and J by 4 bases, with 20 bases between them. This CDR3 is 15 amino acids long. CDR3 loop: CASGEGSFLTYGYTF. CDR3 nucleotide sequence: TGCGCCAGCGGCGAAGGGAGTTTCCTCACCTATGGCTACACCTTC.

The chain has TRBV2 and TRBJ2-7, with D possibly TRBD2 on 5 matching bases. With 8 bases removed from V and 4 bases from J, the gap between germline ends came to 21 bases. This CDR3 spans 15 amino acids. Germline V lookup: CDR1 SNHLY, CDR2 FYNNEI. The CDR3 protein is CASGLAGSSGYEQYF. In DNA form, the CDR3 reads TGTGCCAGCGGATTGGCGGGCTCCTCTGGATACGAGCAGTACTTC. Complete variable domain (other parts from reference TRBV2 and TRBJ2-7): EPEVTQTPSHQVTQMGQEVILRCVPISNHLYFYWYRQILGQKVEFLVSFYNNEISEKSEIFDDQFSVERPDGSNFTLKIRSTKLEDSAMYFCASGLAGSSGYEQYFGPGTRLTVT.

V gene TRBV7-2 combines with J gene TRBJ2-2, with a weak D call TRBD2 (7 bases). There are 15 residues in the CDR3. The ends were cut back, 5 bases at V and 3 bases at J, with 13 bases in the middle. From germline, CDR1 is SGHTA and CDR2 FQGNSA. CDR3 sequence: CASSERGGDTGELFF. In DNA, the CDR3 is TGTGCCAGCAGCGAGAGGGGGGGGGACACCGGGGAGCTGTTTTTT.